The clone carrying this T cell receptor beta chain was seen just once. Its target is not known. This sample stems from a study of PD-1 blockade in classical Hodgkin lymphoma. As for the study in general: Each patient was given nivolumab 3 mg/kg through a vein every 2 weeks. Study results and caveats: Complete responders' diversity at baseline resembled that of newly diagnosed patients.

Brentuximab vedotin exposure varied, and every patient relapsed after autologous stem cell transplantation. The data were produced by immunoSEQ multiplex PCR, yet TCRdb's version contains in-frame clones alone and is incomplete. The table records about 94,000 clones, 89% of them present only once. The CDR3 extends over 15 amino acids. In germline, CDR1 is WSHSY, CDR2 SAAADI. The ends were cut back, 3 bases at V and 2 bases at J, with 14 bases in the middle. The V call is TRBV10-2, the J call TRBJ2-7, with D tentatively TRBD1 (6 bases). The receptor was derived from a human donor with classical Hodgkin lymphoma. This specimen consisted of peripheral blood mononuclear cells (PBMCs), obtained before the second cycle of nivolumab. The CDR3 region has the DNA TGCGCCAGCAGTGAAACAGGGTTTTCCCCCTACGAGCAGTACTTC. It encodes CASSETGFSPYEQYF.